This T cell receptor beta chain was found in a study of human T cells and chemical hapten exposure (dated by TCRdb to 2020 to 2023). Regarding the study in general: For sensitization, 2% DPC in acetone was applied to a 2 cm by 2 cm area of upper inner arm skin. Throughout the approximately 25-week study period, patients were also given weekly therapeutic DPC doses on the scalp. Patch testing was done on the upper back using Finn chambers containing 0.01% DPC, and results were scored after 6 days according to International Contact Dermatitis Research Group standards. The mostly female patient cohort included alopecia areata with under or over 50% scalp involvement, alopecia totalis and alopecia universalis. Libraries were pooled for sequencing, and per-sample TCR yields varied mainly because of small differences in library volumes within the pool. In alopecia patients, the study followed how the peripheral blood TCR repertoire changed in vivo over primary and secondary sensitization to diphenylcyclopropenone (DPC), a hapten. Blood samples were taken from patients before sensitization (week 0) and then at 2, 6 and about 24 weeks after DPC sensitization. Some 29 alopecia patients gave blood for TCR sequencing at one to four time points (pre-sensitization, 2, 6 and 24 weeks). On the study overall, not on this receptor specifically: The number of TCRs above 1 in 1000 frequency did not change with DPC sensitization; there was no evidence of global repertoire structure alterations. After repeated subsampling, the strength of the expansion versus patch-test correlation and the threshold at which it became significant changed. Significantly more large CDR3 similarity clusters were formed by expanded TCRs than by pre-sensitization or healthy control sets, consistent with antigen-driven responses. A positive correlation was found between the number of PT1 expanded TCRs and patch test score, with significance reached at thresholds 8, 16 and 32 but not 4. Because all patients had alopecia, a presumed autoimmune disease, the immune response of the patients might differ from that of healthy individuals.

The intended sense of this specimen's time point label: pre-sensitization, week 0. The sample's treatment or condition label, decoded: therapeutic diphenylcyclopropenone sensitization with weekly scalp DPC. At each patch-test visit, blood was drawn before the patch test was applied. Patients were eligible if aged 18 to 70, diagnosed with alopecia and judged suitable for DPC therapy, and pregnant patients were excluded. Total RNA was isolated from unfractionated whole blood collected in Tempus Blood RNA tubes. This clonotype has ten or more counts. Its antigen specificity is not known. No quality values exist for individual bases; no much larger clone is one base distant. Preparation of the library involved RACE. The sequencer listed for this sample is NextSeq 500. During library preparation, unique molecular identifiers were attached to individual cDNA molecules so that TCRs could be counted in a quantitative, reproducible way. Both TCR alpha and TCR beta chains were sequenced from each blood RNA sample. The authors' analysis ran thus. The median number of TCRs per sample was roughly 98,000, ranging from about 20,000 to 750,000. V, J and CDR3 annotation of the TCR reads was carried out using the Decombinator software suite. Every sample was subsampled to the same number of TCRs (28,000) for the PS versus PT1 abundance plots. TCRs were defined as expanded if absent before sensitization and observed at least eight times at the 2-week time point. The public reads were reprocessed in TCRdb via fastp at Q25 and MiXCR, keeping in-frame beta chains. Records with the same CDR3 protein are collapsed into one entry carrying the most frequent genes and DNA. TCRdb, rather than the study authors, made the V and J calls. The sample table holds over 300,000 distinct CDR3 sequences, of which 5.1% were seen once. Clones ranked in the top ten supply 2.5% to 3% of the sample.

This specimen consisted of whole blood, obtained in connection with sensitization to the hapten diphenylcyclopropenone (DPC). The sequence was obtained from a woman between 45 and 65 years old with alopecia areata. Some clones in this sample may be carry-over from other donors' samples.

Here is the DNA: TGCGCCAGCAGTGAGTCGGGCGGCACAGATACGCAGTATTTT. Translated, it reads CASSESGGTDTQYF. The chain employs TRBV10-1 and TRBJ2-3, with no reliable assignment of the D segment. CDR1 and CDR2 (WNHNN, SYGVQD) derive from the germline V gene (reference sequence). There are 14 amino acids in the CDR3, from cysteine to phenylalanine inclusive. Of the read, only the CDR3 DNA is kept; its 42 bases are in frame from base 1. Relative to germline, V is 0 bases shorter and J is 1 base shorter, with 5 bases between their ends.